This T cell receptor beta chain was retrieved from a study of blood T cells in healthy people across ages. With a J-beta primer mix and a sample-barcoded 5' primer, a second PCR ran about 7 to 11 cycles. One entry per CDR3 protein results from TCRdb running MiXCR on the 5' RACE reads. Seen here are 850,000 to 1,000,000 distinct CDR3 sequences, roughly 48% observed once, and the top ten hold about an eighth. The V end lost 0 bases, the J end lost 10 bases, and 13 bases lay between the germline ends. The CDR3 is 14 residues long. The chain combines TRBV12-3 or TRBV12-4 with TRBJ1-5; D might be TRBD1 (5 bases). Sequences were obtained from blood. The clonotype comes from a man younger than 45 in good health. CDR3 region: CASSLAAGPAPQHF. The CDR3 DNA follows: TGTGCCAGCAGTTTAGCGGCAGGGCCGGCTCCCCAGCATTTT.